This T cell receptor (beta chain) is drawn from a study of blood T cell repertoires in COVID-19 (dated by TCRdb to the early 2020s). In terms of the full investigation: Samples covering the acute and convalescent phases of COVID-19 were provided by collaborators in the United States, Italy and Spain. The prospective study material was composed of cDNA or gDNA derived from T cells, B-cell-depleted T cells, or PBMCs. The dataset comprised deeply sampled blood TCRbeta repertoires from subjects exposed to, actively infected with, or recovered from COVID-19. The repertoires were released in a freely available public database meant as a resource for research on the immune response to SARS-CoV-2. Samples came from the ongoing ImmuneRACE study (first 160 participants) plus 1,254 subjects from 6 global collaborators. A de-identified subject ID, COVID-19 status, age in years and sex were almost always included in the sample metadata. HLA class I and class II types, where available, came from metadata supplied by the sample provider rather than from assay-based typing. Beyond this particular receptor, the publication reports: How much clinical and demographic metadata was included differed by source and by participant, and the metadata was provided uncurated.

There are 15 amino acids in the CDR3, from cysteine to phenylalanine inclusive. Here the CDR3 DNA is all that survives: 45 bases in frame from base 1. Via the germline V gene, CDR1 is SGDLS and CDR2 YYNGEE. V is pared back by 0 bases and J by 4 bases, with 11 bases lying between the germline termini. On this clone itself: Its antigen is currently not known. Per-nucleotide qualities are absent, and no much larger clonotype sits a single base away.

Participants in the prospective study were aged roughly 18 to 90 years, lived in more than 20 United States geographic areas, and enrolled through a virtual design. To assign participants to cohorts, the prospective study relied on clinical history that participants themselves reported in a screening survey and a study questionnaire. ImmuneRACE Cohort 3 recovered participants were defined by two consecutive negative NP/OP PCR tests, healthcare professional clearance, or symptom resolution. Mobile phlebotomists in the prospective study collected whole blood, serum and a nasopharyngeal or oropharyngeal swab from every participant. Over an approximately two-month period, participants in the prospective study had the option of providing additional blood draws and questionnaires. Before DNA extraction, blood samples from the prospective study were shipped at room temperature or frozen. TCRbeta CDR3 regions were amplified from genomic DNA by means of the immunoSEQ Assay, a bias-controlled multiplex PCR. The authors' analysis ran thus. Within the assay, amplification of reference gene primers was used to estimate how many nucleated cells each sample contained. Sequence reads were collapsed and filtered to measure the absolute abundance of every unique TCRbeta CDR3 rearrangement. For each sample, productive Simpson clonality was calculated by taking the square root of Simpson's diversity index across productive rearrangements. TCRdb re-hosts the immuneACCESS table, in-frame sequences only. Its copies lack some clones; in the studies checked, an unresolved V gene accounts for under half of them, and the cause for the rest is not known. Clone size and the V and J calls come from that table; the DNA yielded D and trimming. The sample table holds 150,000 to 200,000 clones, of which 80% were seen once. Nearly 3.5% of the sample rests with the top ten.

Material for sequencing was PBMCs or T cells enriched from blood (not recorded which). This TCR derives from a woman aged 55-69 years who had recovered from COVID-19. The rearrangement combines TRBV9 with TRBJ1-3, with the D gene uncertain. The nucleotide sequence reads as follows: TGTGCCAGCAGCGTAGGGGCACTAGAGGGAAACACCATATATTTT. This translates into CASSVGALEGNTIYF.